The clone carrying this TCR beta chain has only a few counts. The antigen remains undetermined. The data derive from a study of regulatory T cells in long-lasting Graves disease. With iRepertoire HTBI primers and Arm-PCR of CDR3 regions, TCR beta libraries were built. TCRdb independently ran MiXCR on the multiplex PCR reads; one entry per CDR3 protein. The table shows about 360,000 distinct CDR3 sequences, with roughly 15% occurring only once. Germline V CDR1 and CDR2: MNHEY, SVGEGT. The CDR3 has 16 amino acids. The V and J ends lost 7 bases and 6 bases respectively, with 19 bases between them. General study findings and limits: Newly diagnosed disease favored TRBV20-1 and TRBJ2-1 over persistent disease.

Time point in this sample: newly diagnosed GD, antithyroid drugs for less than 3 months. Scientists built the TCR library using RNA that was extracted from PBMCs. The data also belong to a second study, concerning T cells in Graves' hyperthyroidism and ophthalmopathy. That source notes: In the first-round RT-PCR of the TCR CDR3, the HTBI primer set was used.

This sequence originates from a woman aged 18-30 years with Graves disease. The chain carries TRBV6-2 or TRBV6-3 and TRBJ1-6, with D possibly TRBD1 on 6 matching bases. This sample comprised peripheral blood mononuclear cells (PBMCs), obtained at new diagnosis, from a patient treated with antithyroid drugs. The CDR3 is CASTQRWGPVNSPLHF. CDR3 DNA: TGTGCCAGCACCCAGAGGTGGGGGCCGGTTAATTCACCCCTCCACTTT.